A single sample gave rise to the 26 T cell receptor beta chains below, sequenced in a study of regulatory T cells in long-lasting Graves disease. The time point is: persistent/refractory GD, antithyroid drugs over 5 years with positive TRAb. Preparation of the TCR library used RNA extracted from PBMCs. Arm-PCR of CDR3 regions with iRepertoire HTBI primers generated TCR beta libraries. From the multiplex PCR reads, TCRdb called clonotypes with MiXCR, one entry per CDR3 protein. Of some 440,000 distinct CDR3 sequences listed, around 20% were seen once; the top ten hold approximately 8%. Material: peripheral blood mononuclear cells (PBMCs), obtained when the disease was refractory, from a patient treated with antithyroid drugs. These receptors originate from a female donor with Graves disease.

A word on this clonotype: Mismatch with germline at one junction end may stem from a read error. CDR3 DNA: TGTGCCAGCAGCTGGGCGGAACAAGAGACCCAGTACTTC. Amino acids: CASSWAEQETQYF. J is TRBJ2-5 and V is TRBV15, with D uncertain. CDR3 length equals 13 residues. Germline CDR1 LNHNV, CDR2 YYDKDF (reference sequence).

A few counts support this clonotype. The rearrangement links TRBV6-1 to TRBJ2-1; 10 bases align to TRBD2. With V trimmed by 6 bases and J by 3 bases, 11 bases remained unmatched. The CDR3 has 17 amino acids. Germline V gives CDR1 MNHNS, CDR2 SASEGT. This CDR3 reads CASSRRGAGGGYNEQFF. For the CDR3, the DNA is TGTGCCAGCAGCCGACGAGGAGCGGGAGGGGGCTACAATGAGCAGTTCTTC.

In its sample, this clonotype was seen a few times. This may be a read error, as it is one base from a much larger clone. The gene calls are TRBV3-1 and TRBJ1-2; the D is unclear. CDR3 length: 12 amino acids. Germline CDR1 reads LGHDT; CDR2 reads YNNKEL (reference sequence). CDR3 in DNA: TGTGCCAGCAGCCAGGGGTATTATGGCCACACCTTC. Translated: CASSQGYYGHTF.

This clonotype was seen only a few times. The chain uses TRBV7-9 and TRBJ1-2, with D maybe TRBD1 (6 bases). Trimming stripped 3 bases from V and 4 bases from J, with 12 bases between. This CDR3 contains 14 residues. The V gene's germline CDR1 is SEHNR and CDR2 FQNEAQ (reference sequence). The CDR3 nucleotides read TGTGCCAGCAGCTTGGAGACAGGAATCTATGGCTACACCTTC. Translated, it gives CASSLETGIYGYTF.

This clonotype was recorded a few times. J is TRBJ2-2 and V is TRBV29-1, with D tentatively TRBD2 (6 bases). The CDR3 sequence is 14 residues long. Germline V gives CDR1 SQVTM, CDR2 ANQGSEA. V was cut by 6 bases and J by 6 bases, with 17 bases left in between. CDR3 in DNA: TGCAGCGTGGGGGGTCTAGACAGCTCCGGGGAGCTGTTTTTT. This encodes CSVGGLDSSGELFF.

This clonotype was observed many times. The chain couples TRBV6-5 to TRBJ2-7; TRBD2 aligns across 10 bases. With 4 bases clipped from V and 5 bases from J, the junction kept 2 bases outside the gene matches. CDR3 length equals 13 residues. CDR1 MNHEY and CDR2 SVGAGI come from the germline V gene. The CDR3 spells CASSSSGGDEQYF. Written as DNA, the CDR3 is TGTGCCAGCAGTTCCAGCGGGGGGGACGAGCAGTACTTC.

The J gene is TRBJ2-7, the V gene TRBV20-1; D possibly corresponds to TRBD2 (5 bases). Per the germline V gene, CDR1 is DFQATT and CDR2 is SNEGSKA (reference sequence). V lost 5 bases to trimming and J lost 3 bases, with 8 bases between them. The CDR3 covers 11 residues. This chain's CDR3 is CSASRDYEQYF. The CDR3 DNA is TGCAGTGCTTCCCGGGACTACGAGCAGTACTTC.

The CDR3 protein is CASRRTGTWGYTF. CDR3 in DNA: TGTGCCAGCAGGCGGACAGGGACCTGGGGCTACACCTTC. This chain uses TRBV11-2 with TRBJ1-2; TRBD1 agrees at 8 bases. The CDR3 is 13 amino acids. Germline-derived CDR1 and CDR2 are SGHAT and FQNNGV. The junction had 8 bases not matched to a gene; V was cut back by 6 bases and J by 8 bases. Together with reference TRBV11-2 and TRBJ1-2, the CDR3 gives the full variable domain: EAGVAQSPRYKIIEKRQSVAFWCNPISGHATLYWYQQILGQGPKLLIQFQNNGVVDDSQLPKDRFSAERLKGVDSTLKIQPAKLEDSAVYLCASRRTGTWGYTFGSGTRLTVV.

This clonotype was seen many times. The J gene is TRBJ1-4, the V gene TRBV2, with D hard to call. The V end was cut by 7 bases, the J end by 3 bases, with 3 bases between. CDR1 and CDR2 from the germline V gene are SNHLY and FYNNEI. The CDR3 consists of 11 residues. This CDR3 is CASTPNEKLFF. The CDR3 nucleotides are TGTGCCAGCACCCCTAATGAAAAACTGTTTTTT.

The sample holds many counts of this clonotype. The chain carries TRBV7-8 and TRBJ1-2; D gene ambiguous. Trimming cost V 4 bases and J 2 bases, with 11 bases left between them. Germline CDR1 SGHVS, CDR2 FQNEAQ. This CDR3 has 14 residues. The CDR3: CASSSDGGNYGYTF. DNA for the CDR3: TGTGCCAGCAGCTCGGACGGAGGAAACTATGGCTACACCTTC.

This clonotype has more than one count but fewer than ten. This sequence joins TRBV14 and TRBJ2-7; TRBD1 matches 9 bases. Per germline, CDR1 SGHDN and CDR2 FVKESK. The CDR3 runs to 16 residues. The J segment lost 0 bases and the V segment lost 4 bases, leaving 7 bases of the junction unmatched. In nucleotides, the CDR3 is TGTGCCAGCAGCCCCCGAACAGGGGGCAGCTCCTACGAGCAGTACTTC. Its translation: CASSPRTGGSSYEQYF. Full variable domain (rest looked up from reference TRBV14 and TRBJ2-7): EAGVTQFPSHSVIEKGQTVTLRCDPISGHDNLYWYRRVMGKEIKFLLHFVKESKQDESGMPNNRFLAERTGGTYSTLKVQPAELEDSGVYFCASSPRTGGSSYEQYFGPGTRLTVT.

For this clonotype: A clone one base away is much larger, so this may be a read error. This rearrangement joins TRBV28 to TRBJ1-6; D gene unclear. The CDR3 has 16 residues. CDR1 MDHEN and CDR2 SYDVKM come from the germline V gene. The CDR3 nucleotides read TGTGCCAGCAGTTTAGTCGGGAGCTCCTATAGTTCACCCCTCCACTTT. Its translation is CASSLVGSSYSSPLHF. The full variable domain, with the rest looked up from reference TRBV28 and TRBJ1-6, is DVKVTQSSRYLVKRTGEKVFLECVQDMDHENMFWYRQDPGLGLRLIYFSYDVKMKEKGDIPEGYSVSREKKERFSLILESASTNQTSMYLCASSLVGSSYSSPLHFGNGTRLTVT.

Turning to this clonotype: With a much larger clone just one base away, this may be a read error. The chain joins TRBV28 to TRBJ1-5, with D uncertain. This CDR3 region has 13 residues. Germline lookup yields CDR1 MDHEN and CDR2 SYDVKM. The CDR3 DNA is TGTGCCAGCAGGATCACGGCTGATCAGCCCCTGCATTTT. This encodes CASRITADQPLHF.

This clonotype has at least ten counts. This chain links TRBV2 with TRBJ1-5; D possibly corresponds to TRBD1 (5 bases). Germline CDR1 reads SNHLY; CDR2 reads FYNNEI. V was clipped by 3 bases and J by 0 bases, with 15 bases between them. The CDR3 is 17 residues long. This CDR3 is CASSDPKGTYSNQPQHF. DNA for the CDR3: TGTGCCAGCAGTGATCCTAAGGGGACGTATAGCAATCAGCCCCAGCATTTT.

This clonotype was found many times. The J gene is TRBJ2-7, the V gene TRBV4-3, with 13 nucleotides matching TRBD2. Germline CDR1 is LGHNA and CDR2 is YSLEER. The J segment lost 4 bases and the V segment lost 3 bases, leaving 6 bases of the junction unmatched. The CDR3 is 16 residues long. The DNA of the CDR3 is TGCGCCAGCAGCCACCTCACTAGCGGGAGGGAATACGAGCAGTACTTC. It specifies CASSHLTSGREYEQYF.

In its sample, this clonotype was seen a few times. CDR3 in amino acids: CASSLDITNTEAFF. The DNA of the CDR3 is TGCGCCAGCAGCTTGGACATCACGAACACTGAAGCTTTCTTT. The rearrangement joins TRBV5-1 to TRBJ1-1; D ambiguous. The CDR3 has 14 residues. Trimming left V 0 bases short and J 1 base short, with 7 bases between. Per the germline V gene, CDR1 is SGHRS and CDR2 is YFSETQ.

Ten or more counts support this clonotype. This chain links TRBV10-3 with TRBJ2-5; D is possibly TRBD2 (6 bases). CDR1 and CDR2 from the germline V gene are ENHRY and SYGVKD. With 6 bases removed from V and 5 bases from J, the gap between germline ends came to 16 bases. The CDR3 has 14 residues. The CDR3 DNA sequence: TGTGCCATCAGGCGGGACTCTCCGTCCGAGACCCAGTACTTC. Translated, it gives CAIRRDSPSETQYF.

This clonotype was detected many times. V usage is TRBV15 and J usage is TRBJ1-5; tentative D call: TRBD1 (6 bases). The CDR3 runs 14 residues. The V and J ends lost 4 bases and 7 bases respectively, with 14 bases between them. From germline, CDR1 is LNHNV and CDR2 YYDKDF (reference sequence). The CDR3 sequence: CATSKQGRGQPQHF. CDR3 sequence (DNA): TGTGCCACCAGCAAACAGGGCCGGGGACAGCCCCAGCATTTT. The full variable domain, in which reference TRBV15 and TRBJ1-5 provide the parts outside the CDR3, is DAMVIQNPRYQVTQFGKPVTLSCSQTLNHNVMYWYQQKSSQAPKLLFHYYDKDFNNEADTPDNFQSRRPNTSFCFLDIRSPGLGDTAMYLCATSKQGRGQPQHFGDGTRLSIL.

The genes are TRBV27 and TRBJ1-5; tentative D call: TRBD1 (5 bases). There are 15 residues in the CDR3. Germline V gene sequence: CDR1 MNHEY, CDR2 SMNVEV (reference sequence). Trimming took 6 bases from V and 3 from J, leaving 15 bases between them. As DNA, the CDR3 is TGTGCCAGCAGCCGAGGTGCAGGGATCAATCAGCCCCAGCATTTT. It is translated as CASSRGAGINQPQHF.

This clonotype was detected only a few times. The genes are TRBV20-1 and TRBJ2-1, with a possible D match to TRBD1 (5 bases). The CDR3 consists of 11 residues. The germline gives CDR1 DFQATT, CDR2 SNEGSKA (reference sequence). CDR3 nucleotide sequence: TGCAGCCATAGGGGCGTGAATGAGCAGTTCTTC. Its translation: CSHRGVNEQFF.

This clonotype turned up a few times. This chain joins TRBV4-1 and TRBJ1-2, with 7 nucleotides matching TRBD1. Germline V gives CDR1 MGHRA, CDR2 YSYEKL. V lost 0 bases, J lost 2 bases, and 6 bases stayed unmatched. The CDR3 runs to 16 residues. The CDR3 DNA sequence: TGCGCCAGCAGCCAAGATCCCCCGGGACAGAACTATGGCTACACCTTC. It yields the protein CASSQDPPGQNYGYTF.

The CDR3 spells CASSLEGGRAGSYNEQFF. The CDR3, as DNA: TGCGCCAGCAGCTTGGAGGGCGGGAGGGCCGGGTCCTACAATGAGCAGTTCTTC. The rearrangement links TRBV5-1 to TRBJ2-1; TRBD2 agrees at 9 bases. The length of the CDR3 is 18 residues. CDR1 is SGHRS and CDR2 is YFSETQ in the germline V gene. V shed 0 bases and J 1 base; nucleotides not matched to a gene: 8.

With regard to this clonotype: This clone may be a read error of a much larger clone one base away. This chain connects TRBV12-3 or TRBV12-4 to TRBJ2-4; possibly TRBD1 for D (6 bases). V shed 6 bases and J shed 8 bases, with 20 bases lying between them. The CDR3 length is 15 residues. The CDR3 nucleotides are TGTGCCAGCAGCACCGAGGAACAGGGTAGGCACATTCAGTACTTC. This translates into CASSTEEQGRHIQYF.

Only a few counts were recorded for this clonotype. The rearrangement joins TRBV29-1 to TRBJ2-2; 8 nucleotides agree with TRBD2. V gave up 7 bases and J gave up 6 bases; unmatched junction bases: 13. Per the germline V gene, CDR1 is SQVTM and CDR2 is ANQGSEA. The CDR3 contains 15 residues. CDR3 bases: TGCAGCGCGGTCCTTTCGGGGGGGGAATCCGGGGAGCTGTTTTTT. Translated: CSAVLSGGESGELFF.

This clonotype was detected a few times. The chain carries TRBV5-6 and TRBJ2-2; D not certain. CDR3 size: 13 residues. The germline V and J ends were trimmed by 2 bases and 5 bases, with 7 bases remaining between them. Germline V gene data show CDR1 as SGHDT and CDR2 as YYEEEE. The CDR3 coding sequence is TGTGCCAGCAGCTTTTTGATGACCGGGGAGCTGTTTTTT. As protein: CASSFLMTGELFF.

The chain uses TRBV28 and TRBJ1-3; D is unresolved. CDR3 length equals 14 residues. Per germline, CDR1 MDHEN and CDR2 SYDVKM. V was clipped by 5 bases and J by 0 bases, with 8 bases between them. CDR3 region: CASSLVISGNTIYF. CDR3 coding DNA: TGTGCCAGCAGTCTTGTCATCTCTGGAAACACCATATATTTT.